This TCR beta chain was sequenced for a study of cytomegalovirus exposure and HLA in healthy donors. Study results and limitations: Analyses of presence/absence relied on an assumption of roughly uniform sequencing depth across donors.

Germline V gives CDR1 MGHRA, CDR2 YSYEKL. The CDR3 consists of 19 residues. PCR amplification relied on 60 Vbeta primers (plus 13 Jbeta primers). Sequenced by immunoSEQ multiplex PCR; TCRdb stores in-frame clones only, minus some. The sample consists of roughly 170,000 clones, 80% to 90% of them appearing once. On this clone: Its matching antigen is unknown.

The TCR originated in a girl aged 2 to 10 in good health and CMV-seropositive. The sample consisted of PBMCs. This chain connects TRBV4-1 to TRBJ2-5, with 8 bases fitting TRBD2. The end of the DNA fits TRBJ2-7 better, so the J call may be wrong. Written as DNA, the CDR3 is TGCGCCAGCAGCCAGGCTAGTAGGGGAGGGCTAGCGGGCTCCTACGAGCAGTACTTC. Amino acids: CASSQASRGGLAGSYEQYF.